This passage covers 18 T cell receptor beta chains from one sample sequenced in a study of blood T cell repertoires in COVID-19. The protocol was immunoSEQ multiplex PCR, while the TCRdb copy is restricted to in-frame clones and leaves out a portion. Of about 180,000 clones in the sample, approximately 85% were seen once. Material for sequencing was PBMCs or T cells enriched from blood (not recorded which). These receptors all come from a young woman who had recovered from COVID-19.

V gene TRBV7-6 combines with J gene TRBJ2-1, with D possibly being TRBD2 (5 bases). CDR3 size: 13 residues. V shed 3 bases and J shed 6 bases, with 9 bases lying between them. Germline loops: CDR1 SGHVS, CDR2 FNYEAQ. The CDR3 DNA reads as TGTGCCAGCAGCTTGAGGGAGTTCAATGAGCAGTTCTTC. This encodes CASSLREFNEQFF.

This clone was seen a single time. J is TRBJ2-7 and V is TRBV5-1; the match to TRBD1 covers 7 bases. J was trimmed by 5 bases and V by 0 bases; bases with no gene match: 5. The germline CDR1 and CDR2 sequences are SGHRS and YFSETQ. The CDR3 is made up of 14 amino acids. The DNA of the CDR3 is TGCGCCAGCAGCTTGGGACAGGGTGGCCACGAGCAGTACTTC. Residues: CASSLGQGGHEQYF.

The CDR3 coding sequence is TGTGCCAGCAGCCCGGGGACAGGGGGCACCGGGGAGCTGTTTTTT. It codes for CASSPGTGGTGELFF. The chain links TRBV11-3 to TRBJ2-2; 11 bases align to TRBD1. With 5 bases clipped from V and 4 bases from J, the junction kept 3 bases outside the gene matches. The CDR3 is made up of 15 amino acids. Germline assignment: CDR1 SGHNT and CDR2 YENEEA.

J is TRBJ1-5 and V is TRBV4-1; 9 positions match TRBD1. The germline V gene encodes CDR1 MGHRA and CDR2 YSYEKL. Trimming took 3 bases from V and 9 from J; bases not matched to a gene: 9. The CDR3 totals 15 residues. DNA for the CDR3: TGCGCCAGCAGCCAGGGGACAGGGACCCACTTGCCCCAGCATTTT. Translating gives CASSQGTGTHLPQHF.

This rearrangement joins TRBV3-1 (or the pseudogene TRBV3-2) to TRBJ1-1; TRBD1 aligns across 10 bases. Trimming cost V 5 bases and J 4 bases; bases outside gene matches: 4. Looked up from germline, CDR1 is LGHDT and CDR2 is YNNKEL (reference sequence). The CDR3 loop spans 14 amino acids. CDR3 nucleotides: TGTGCCAGCAGCGGCCGGGACAGGGGCACTGAAGCTTTCTTT. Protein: CASSGRDRGTEAFF.

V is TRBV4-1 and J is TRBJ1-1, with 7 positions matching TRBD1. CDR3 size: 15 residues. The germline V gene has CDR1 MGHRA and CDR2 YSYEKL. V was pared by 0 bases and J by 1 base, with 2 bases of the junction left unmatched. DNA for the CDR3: TGCGCCAGCAGCCAAGAACAGGGGCAGAACACTGAAGCTTTCTTT. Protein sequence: CASSQEQGQNTEAFF.

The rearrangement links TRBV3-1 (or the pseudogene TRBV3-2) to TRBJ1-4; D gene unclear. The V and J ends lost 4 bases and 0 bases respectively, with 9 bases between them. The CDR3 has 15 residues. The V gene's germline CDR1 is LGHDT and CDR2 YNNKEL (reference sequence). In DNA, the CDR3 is TGTGCCAGCAGCCCCTGGACTGCAACTAATGAAAAACTGTTTTTT. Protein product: CASSPWTATNEKLFF.

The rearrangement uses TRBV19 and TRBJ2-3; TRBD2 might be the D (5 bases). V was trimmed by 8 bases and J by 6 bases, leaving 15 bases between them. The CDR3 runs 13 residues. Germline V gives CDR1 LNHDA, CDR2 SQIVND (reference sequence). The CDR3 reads CASLEGNSDTQYF. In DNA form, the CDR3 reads TGTGCCAGTCTCGAGGGAAATTCTGATACGCAGTATTTT.

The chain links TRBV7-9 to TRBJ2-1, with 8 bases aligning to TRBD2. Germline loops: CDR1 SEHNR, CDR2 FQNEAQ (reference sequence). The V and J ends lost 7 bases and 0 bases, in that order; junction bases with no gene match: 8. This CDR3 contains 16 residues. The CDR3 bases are TGTGCCAGCACCCATCAAGCGGGAGTCTCCTACAATGAGCAGTTCTTC. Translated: CASTHQAGVSYNEQFF.

The CDR3, as DNA: TGTGCCACCAGTGACCCACTAGCGGGAGTGAACAATGAGCAGTTCTTC. Amino acids: CATSDPLAGVNNEQFF. The chain has TRBV24-1 and TRBJ2-1; 11 bases map to TRBD2. Germline V lookup: CDR1 KGHDR, CDR2 SFDVKD. This CDR3 is 16 amino acids long. Unmatched junction bases numbered 6, after V lost 4 bases and J lost 5 bases.

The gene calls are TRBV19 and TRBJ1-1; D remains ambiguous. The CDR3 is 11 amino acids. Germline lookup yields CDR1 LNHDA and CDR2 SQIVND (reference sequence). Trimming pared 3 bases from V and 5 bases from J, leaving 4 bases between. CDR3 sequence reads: CASSMLTEAFF. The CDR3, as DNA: TGTGCCAGTAGTATGTTAACTGAAGCTTTCTTT.

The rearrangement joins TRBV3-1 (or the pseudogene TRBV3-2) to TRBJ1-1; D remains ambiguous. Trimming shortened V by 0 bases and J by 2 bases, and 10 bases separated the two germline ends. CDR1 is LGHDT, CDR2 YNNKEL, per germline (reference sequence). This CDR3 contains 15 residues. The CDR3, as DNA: TGTGCCAGCAGCCAAGAATTTGAGGGTAACACTGAAGCTTTCTTT. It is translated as CASSQEFEGNTEAFF.

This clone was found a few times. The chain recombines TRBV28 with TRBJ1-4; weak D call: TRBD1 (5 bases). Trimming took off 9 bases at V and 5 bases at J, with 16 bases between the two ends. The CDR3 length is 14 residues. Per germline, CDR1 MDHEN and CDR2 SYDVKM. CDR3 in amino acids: CASCQGGQNEKLFF. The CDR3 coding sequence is TGTGCCAGTTGCCAGGGAGGGCAAAATGAAAAACTGTTTTTT.

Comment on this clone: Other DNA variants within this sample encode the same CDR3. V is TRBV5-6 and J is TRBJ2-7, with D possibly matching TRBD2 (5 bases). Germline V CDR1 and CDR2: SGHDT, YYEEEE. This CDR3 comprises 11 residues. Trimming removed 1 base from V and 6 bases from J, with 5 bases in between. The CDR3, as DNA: TGTGCCAGCAGCTTGCGGGGCGAGCAGTACTTC. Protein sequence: CASSLRGEQYF.

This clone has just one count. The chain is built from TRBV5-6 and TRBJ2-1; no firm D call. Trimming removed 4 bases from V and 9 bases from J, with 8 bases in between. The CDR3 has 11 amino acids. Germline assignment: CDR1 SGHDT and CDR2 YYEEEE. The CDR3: CASSRGPEQFF. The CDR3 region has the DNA TGTGCCAGCAGCAGAGGTCCTGAGCAGTTCTTC.

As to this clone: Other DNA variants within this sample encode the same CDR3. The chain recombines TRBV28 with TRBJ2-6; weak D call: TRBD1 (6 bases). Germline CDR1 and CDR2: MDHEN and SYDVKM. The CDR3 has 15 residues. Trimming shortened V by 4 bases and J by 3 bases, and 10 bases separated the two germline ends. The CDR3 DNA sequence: TGTGCCAGCAGTTCCAGGGGTAGTGGGGCCAACGTCCTGACTTTC. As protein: CASSSRGSGANVLTF.

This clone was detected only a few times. The CDR3 DNA reads as TGTGCCAGCAGCTTAGGGGAACTACTAGCGGGAGTACACAATGAGCAGTTCTTC. This gives the protein CASSLGELLAGVHNEQFF. The gene calls are TRBV11-2 and TRBJ2-1, with 11 bases matching TRBD2. This CDR3 comprises 18 residues. The germline gives CDR1 SGHAT, CDR2 FQNNGV. V shed 1 base, J shed 5 bases, and the junction held 10 bases outside the gene matches.

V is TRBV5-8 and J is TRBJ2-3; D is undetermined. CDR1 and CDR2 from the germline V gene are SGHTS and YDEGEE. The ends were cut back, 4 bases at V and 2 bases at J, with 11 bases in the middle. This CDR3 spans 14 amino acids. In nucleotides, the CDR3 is TGTGCCAGCAGCCTGCCGACTTACACAGATACGCAGTATTTT. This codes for CASSLPTYTDTQYF.